This passage covers 5 T cell receptor beta chains from one sample sequenced in a study of blood T cell repertoires in COVID-19. Generated by immunoSEQ multiplex PCR, the TCRdb table keeps only in-frame clones and is missing some. In the table there are some 130,000 clones, around three quarters of which are singletons. The material sequenced was peripheral blood. These receptors were collected from a human donor in a cohort sampled during active COVID-19.

Note on this clone: Just one base apart from a much larger clone, this may be a read error. The sample carries other DNA sequences with the same CDR3. The rearrangement joins TRBV14 to TRBJ2-7, with TRBD1 identical over 10 bases. This CDR3 contains 16 residues. Germline V gene lookup returns CDR1 SGHDN and CDR2 FVKESK. The chain's CDR3 is CASSRSGTGVSYEQYF. The CDR3 nucleotides are TGTGCCAGCAGCCGATCCGGGACAGGGGTCTCCTACGAGCAGTACTTT.

The table lists this clone with a few counts. This sequence joins TRBV30 and TRBJ2-7; D is possibly TRBD2 (6 bases). Trimming took off 4 bases at V and 3 bases at J, with 19 bases between the two ends. Germline CDR1 reads GTSNPN; CDR2 reads SVGIG (reference sequence). CDR3 length: 15 amino acids. The CDR3 nucleotides read TGTGCCTGGAAGGGCCTAGTTATGGGAGGCTACGAGCAGTACTTC. Its translation: CAWKGLVMGGYEQYF.

The CDR3 protein is CASWGQYYEQYF. CDR3 sequence (DNA): TGTGCCAGCTGGGGACAATACTACGAGCAGTACTTC. This chain uses TRBV6-5 with TRBJ2-7, with D perhaps TRBD1 (6 bases). The germline CDR1 and CDR2 sequences are MNHEY and SVGAGI. This CDR3 has 12 amino acids. Trimming removed 8 bases from V and 3 bases from J, with 11 bases in between.

V is TRBV19 and J is TRBJ2-6; 9 positions match TRBD1. CDR1 and CDR2 from the germline V gene are LNHDA and SQIVND (reference sequence). The CDR3 runs to 17 residues. The V gene end was trimmed by 3 bases and the J gene end by 4 bases; junction bases not matched to a gene: 7. DNA for the CDR3: TGTGCCAGTAGTATCCGGGACAGGGCTCCCGGGGCCAACGTCCTGACTTTC. Protein product: CASSIRDRAPGANVLTF.

The rearrangement uses TRBV7-8 and TRBJ1-1; 9 bases map to TRBD1. From germline, CDR1 is SGHVS and CDR2 FQNEAQ. The CDR3 has 16 residues. Trimming removed 5 bases from V and 0 bases from J; junction bases left unmatched: 7. The CDR3 DNA reads as TGTGCCAGCAGCCCATCAAGGACAGGGGTGAACACTGAAGCTTTCTTT. As protein: CASSPSRTGVNTEAFF.